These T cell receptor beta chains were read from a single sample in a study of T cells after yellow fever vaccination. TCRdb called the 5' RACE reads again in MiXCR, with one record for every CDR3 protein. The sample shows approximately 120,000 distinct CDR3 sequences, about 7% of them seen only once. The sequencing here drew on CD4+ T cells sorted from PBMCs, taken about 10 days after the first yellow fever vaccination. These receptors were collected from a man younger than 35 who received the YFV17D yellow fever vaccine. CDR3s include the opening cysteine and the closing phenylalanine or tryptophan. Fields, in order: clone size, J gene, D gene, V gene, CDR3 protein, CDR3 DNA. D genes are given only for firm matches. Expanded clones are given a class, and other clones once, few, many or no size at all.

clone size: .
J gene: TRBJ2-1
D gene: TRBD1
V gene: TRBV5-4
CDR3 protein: CASSHTGQGMSEQFF
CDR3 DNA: TGTGCCAGCAGCCATACCGGACAGGGGATGAGTGAGCAGTTCTTC

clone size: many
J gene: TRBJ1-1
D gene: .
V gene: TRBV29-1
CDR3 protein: CSAQGDLNTEAFF
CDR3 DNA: TGCAGCGCCCAAGGGGATTTGAACACTGAAGCTTTCTTT

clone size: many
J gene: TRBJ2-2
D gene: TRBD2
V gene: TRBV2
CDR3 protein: CASSPPSGGAGELFF
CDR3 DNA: TGTGCCAGCAGTCCTCCTAGCGGGGGGGCCGGGGAGCTGTTTTTT

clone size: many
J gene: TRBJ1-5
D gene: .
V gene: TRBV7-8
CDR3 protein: CASRTSGQPQHF
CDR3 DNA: TGTGCCAGCAGGACCTCTGGCCAGCCCCAGCATTTT

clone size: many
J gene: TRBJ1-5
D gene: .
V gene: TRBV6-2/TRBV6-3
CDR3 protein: CASRNDRNQPQHF
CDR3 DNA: TGTGCCAGCAGAAACGACAGGAATCAGCCCCAGCATTTT

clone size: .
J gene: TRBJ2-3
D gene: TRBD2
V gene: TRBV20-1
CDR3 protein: CSPMTPYSGGTKDTQYF
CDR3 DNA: TGCAGCCCCATGACTCCCTATAGCGGGGGGACGAAAGATACGCAGTATTTT

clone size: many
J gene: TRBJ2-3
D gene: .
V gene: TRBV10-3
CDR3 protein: CAISESTDTQYF
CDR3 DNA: TGTGCCATCAGTGAGTCTACCGATACGCAGTATTTT

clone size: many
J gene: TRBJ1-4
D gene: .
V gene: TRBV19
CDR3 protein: CASSTTSATNEKLFF
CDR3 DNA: TGTGCCAGTAGTACGACATCTGCAACTAATGAAAAACTGTTTTTT

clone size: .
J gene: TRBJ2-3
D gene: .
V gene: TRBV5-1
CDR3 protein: CASSMEGPTDTQYF
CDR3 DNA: TGCGCCAGCAGCATGGAGGGCCCGACAGATACGCAGTATTTT

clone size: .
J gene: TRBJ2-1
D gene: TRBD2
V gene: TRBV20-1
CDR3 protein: CSAVARAGGLDEQFF
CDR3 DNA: TGCAGTGCCGTGGCCCGAGCGGGGGGTCTGGATGAGCAGTTCTTC

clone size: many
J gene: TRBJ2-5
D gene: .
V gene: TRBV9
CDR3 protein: CASSVELGTQYF
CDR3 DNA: TGTGCCAGCAGCGTAGAATTGGGGACCCAGTACTTC

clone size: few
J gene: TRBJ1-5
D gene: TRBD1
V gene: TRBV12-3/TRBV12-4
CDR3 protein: CASSFGTGTGGQPQHF
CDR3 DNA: TGTGCCAGCAGTTTCGGGACAGGGACGGGTGGTCAGCCCCAGCATTTT

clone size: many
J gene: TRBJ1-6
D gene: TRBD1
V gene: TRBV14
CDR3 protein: CASSQERTGVSPLHF
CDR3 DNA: TGTGCCAGCAGCCAAGAGCGGACAGGGGTTTCACCCCTCCACTTT

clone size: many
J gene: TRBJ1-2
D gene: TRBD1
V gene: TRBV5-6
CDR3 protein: CASSLGNYRGPGYTF
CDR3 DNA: TGTGCCAGCAGCTTGGGAAACTACAGGGGGCCCGGCTACACCTTC

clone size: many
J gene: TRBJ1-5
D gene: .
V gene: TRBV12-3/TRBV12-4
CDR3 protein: CASSWGSDSNQPQHF
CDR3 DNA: TGTGCCAGCAGTTGGGGGTCAGACAGCAATCAGCCCCAGCATTTT

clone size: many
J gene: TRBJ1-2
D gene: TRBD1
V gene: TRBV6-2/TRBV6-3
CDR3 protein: CASLSRDRVYGYTF
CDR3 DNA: TGTGCCAGCCTAAGCCGGGACAGGGTCTATGGCTACACCTTC

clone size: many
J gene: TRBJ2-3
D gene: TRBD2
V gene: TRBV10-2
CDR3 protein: CASRLALGTDTQYF
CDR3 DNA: TGCGCCAGCAGACTAGCGTTGGGCACAGATACGCAGTATTTT

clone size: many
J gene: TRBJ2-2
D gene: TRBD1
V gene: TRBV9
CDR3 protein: CASSPTTGVAGELFF
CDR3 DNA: TGTGCCAGCAGCCCAACGACAGGGGTTGCCGGGGAGCTGTTTTTT

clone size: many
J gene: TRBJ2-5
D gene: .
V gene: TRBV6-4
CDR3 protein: CASSETGARWAETQYF
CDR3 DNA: TGTGCCAGCAGTGAAACCGGGGCCCGGTGGGCAGAGACCCAGTACTTC

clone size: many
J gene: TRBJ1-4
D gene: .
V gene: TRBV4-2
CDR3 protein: CASSLLPEGSEKLFF
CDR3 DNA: TGTGCCAGCAGCCTCCTCCCGGAGGGGTCTGAAAAACTGTTTTTT

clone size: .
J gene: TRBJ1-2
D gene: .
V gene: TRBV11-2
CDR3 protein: CASSLGAFRRGYTF
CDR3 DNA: TGTGCCAGCAGCTTAGGGGCATTCAGGAGAGGCTACACCTTC

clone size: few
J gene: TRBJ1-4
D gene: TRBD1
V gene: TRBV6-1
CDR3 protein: CASTPDRGRLEKLFF
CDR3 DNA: TGTGCCAGCACCCCGGACAGGGGGCGTCTGGAAAAACTGTTTTTT

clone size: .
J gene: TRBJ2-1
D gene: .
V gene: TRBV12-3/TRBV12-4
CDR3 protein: CASGLDRWGERSSYNEQFF
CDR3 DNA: TGTGCCAGCGGACTAGACAGGTGGGGGGAGCGGAGCTCCTACAATGAGCAGTTCTTC

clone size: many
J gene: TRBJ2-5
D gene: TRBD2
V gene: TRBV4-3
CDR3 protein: CASSQDLRAGDRQETQYF
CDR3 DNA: TGCGCCAGCAGCCAAGACCTCCGAGCGGGGGACCGCCAAGAGACCCAGTACTTC

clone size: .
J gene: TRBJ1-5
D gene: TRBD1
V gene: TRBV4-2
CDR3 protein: CASSLPKIPPTVDRAEVQPQHF
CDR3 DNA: TGTGCCAGCAGCCTTCCCAAAATACCACCCACCGTGGACAGGGCCGAGGTTCAGCCCCAGCATTTT

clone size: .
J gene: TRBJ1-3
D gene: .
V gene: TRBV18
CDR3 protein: CASSPGSGFSGNTIYF
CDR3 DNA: TGTGCCAGCTCACCGGGTTCAGGTTTCTCTGGAAACACCATATATTTT

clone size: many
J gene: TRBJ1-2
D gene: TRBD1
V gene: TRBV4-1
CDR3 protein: CASSQRDSHGYTF
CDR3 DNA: TGCGCCAGCAGCCAACGGGACAGCCATGGCTACACCTTC

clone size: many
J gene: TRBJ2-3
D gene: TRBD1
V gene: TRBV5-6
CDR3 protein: CASSRTGTVPDTQYF
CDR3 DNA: TGTGCCAGCAGCAGGACAGGGACAGTTCCAGATACGCAGTATTTT

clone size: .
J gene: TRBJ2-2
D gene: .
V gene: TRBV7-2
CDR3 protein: CASSGRGHSFGGELFF
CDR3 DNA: TGTGCCAGCAGCGGCAGGGGACACTCGTTCGGGGGGGAGCTGTTTTTT

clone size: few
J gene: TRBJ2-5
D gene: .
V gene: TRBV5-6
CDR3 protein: CASSLKSTRETQYF
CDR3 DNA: TGTGCCAGCAGCTTGAAGTCGACGAGGGAGACCCAGTACTTC

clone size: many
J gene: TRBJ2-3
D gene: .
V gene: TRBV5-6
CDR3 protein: CASSLDQGGSDTQYF
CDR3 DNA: TGTGCCAGCAGCTTGGACCAGGGAGGTTCAGATACGCAGTATTTT

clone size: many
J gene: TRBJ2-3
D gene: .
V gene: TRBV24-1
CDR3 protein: CATMGDPDRGTDTQYF
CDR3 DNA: TGTGCCACCATGGGGGATCCGGACCGTGGCACAGATACGCAGTATTTT

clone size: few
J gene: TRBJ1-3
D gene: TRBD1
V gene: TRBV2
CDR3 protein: CASGGQGPSGNTIYF
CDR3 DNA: TGTGCCAGCGGGGGACAGGGGCCCTCTGGAAACACCATATATTTT

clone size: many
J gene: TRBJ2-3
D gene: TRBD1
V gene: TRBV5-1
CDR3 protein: CASSFGQGFSTDTQYF
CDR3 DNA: TGCGCCAGCAGCTTCGGACAGGGGTTTAGCACAGATACGCAGTATTTT

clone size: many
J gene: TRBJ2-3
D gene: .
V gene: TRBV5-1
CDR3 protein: CASSLVPGSDTQYF
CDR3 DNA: TGCGCCAGCAGCCTGGTCCCCGGGTCAGATACGCAGTATTTT

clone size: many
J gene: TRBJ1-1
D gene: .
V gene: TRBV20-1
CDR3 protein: CSARKWDGANTEAFF
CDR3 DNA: TGCAGTGCTAGAAAATGGGACGGCGCGAACACTGAAGCTTTCTTT

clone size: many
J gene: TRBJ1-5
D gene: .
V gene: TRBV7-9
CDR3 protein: CASTQGGDPNQPQHF
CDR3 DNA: TGTGCCAGCACCCAGGGCGGGGACCCCAATCAGCCCCAGCATTTT

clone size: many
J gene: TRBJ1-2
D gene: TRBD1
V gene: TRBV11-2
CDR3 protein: CASSLRRLSAGQGDGYTF
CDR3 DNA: TGTGCCAGCAGCTTAAGACGGCTATCCGCCGGACAGGGCGATGGCTACACCTTC

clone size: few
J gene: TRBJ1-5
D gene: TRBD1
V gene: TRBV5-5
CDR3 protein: CASSTGQGNSQPQHF
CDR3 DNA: TGTGCCAGCAGCACGGGACAGGGAAACTCCCAGCCCCAGCATTTT

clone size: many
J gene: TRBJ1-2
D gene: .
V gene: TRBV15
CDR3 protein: CATSREHGTSGYTF
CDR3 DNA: TGTGCCACCAGCAGAGAGCACGGGACTAGCGGCTACACCTTC

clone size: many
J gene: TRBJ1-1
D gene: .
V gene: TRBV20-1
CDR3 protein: CSARQDMNTEAFF
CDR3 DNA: TGCAGTGCTCGCCAGGATATGAACACTGAAGCTTTCTTT

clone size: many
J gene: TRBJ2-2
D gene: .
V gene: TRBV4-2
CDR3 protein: CASSPTAPARTGELFF
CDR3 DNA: TGTGCCAGCAGCCCAACAGCGCCGGCCCGGACCGGGGAGCTGTTTTTT

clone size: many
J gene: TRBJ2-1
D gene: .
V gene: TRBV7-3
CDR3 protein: CASSLNWGRYNEQFF
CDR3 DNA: TGTGCCAGCAGCTTAAACTGGGGGAGATACAATGAGCAGTTCTTC

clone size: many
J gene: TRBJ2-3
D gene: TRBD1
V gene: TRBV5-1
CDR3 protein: CASSQTGSADTQYF
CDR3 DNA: TGCGCCAGCAGCCAGACAGGGAGTGCAGATACGCAGTATTTT

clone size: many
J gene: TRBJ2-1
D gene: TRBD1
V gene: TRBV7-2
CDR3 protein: CASSRGQHNEQFF
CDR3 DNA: TGTGCCAGCAGCAGGGGACAGCACAATGAGCAGTTCTTC

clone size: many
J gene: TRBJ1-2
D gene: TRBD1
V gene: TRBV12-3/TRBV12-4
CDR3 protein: CASRDSGGNYGYTF
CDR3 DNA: TGTGCCAGCAGAGACTCAGGGGGGAACTATGGCTACACCTTC

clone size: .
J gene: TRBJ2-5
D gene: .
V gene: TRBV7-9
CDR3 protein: CASRQPTGKETQYF
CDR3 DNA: TGTGCCAGCAGACAACCGACTGGAAAAGAGACCCAGTACTTC

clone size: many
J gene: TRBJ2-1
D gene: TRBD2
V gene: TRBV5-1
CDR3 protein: CASSTGTSFNEQFF
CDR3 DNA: TGCGCCAGCAGCACCGGGACTAGTTTCAATGAGCAGTTCTTC

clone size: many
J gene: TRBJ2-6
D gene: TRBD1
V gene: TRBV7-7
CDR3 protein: CASSLAGGSGANVLTF
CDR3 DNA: TGTGCTAGCAGCTTAGCAGGGGGCTCTGGGGCCAACGTCCTGACTTTC

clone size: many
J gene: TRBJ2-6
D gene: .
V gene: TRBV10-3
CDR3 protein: CAIAISAGTLRQSGANVLTF
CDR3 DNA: TGTGCCATAGCGATTTCCGCCGGGACACTTAGACAGTCGGGGGCCAACGTCCTGACTTTC

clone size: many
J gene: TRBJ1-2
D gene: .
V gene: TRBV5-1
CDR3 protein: CASSLEVMGYGYTF
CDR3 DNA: TGCGCCAGCAGCTTGGAGGTTATGGGCTATGGCTACACCTTC

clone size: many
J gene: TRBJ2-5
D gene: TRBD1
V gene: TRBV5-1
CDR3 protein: CASSGETGTETQYF
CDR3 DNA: TGCGCCAGCAGCGGGGAGACAGGGACCGAGACCCAGTACTTC

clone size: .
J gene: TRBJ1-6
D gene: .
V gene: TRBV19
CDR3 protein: CASSVQGRNSPLHF
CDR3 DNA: TGTGCCAGTTCGGTGCAGGGACGTAATTCACCCCTCCACTTT

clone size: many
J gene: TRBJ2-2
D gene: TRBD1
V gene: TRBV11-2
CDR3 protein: CASSPTGVAAGELFF
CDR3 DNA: TGTGCCAGCAGCCCTACAGGGGTAGCCGCCGGGGAGCTGTTTTTT